A selection of T cell receptor beta chains follows, all from one sample in a study of blood T cell repertoires in COVID-19. TCRdb keeps only in-frame clones here, not all; method: immunoSEQ multiplex PCR. The sample records hundreds of thousands of clones, approximately 92% being singletons. The sequenced material came from PBMCs or T cells enriched from blood (not recorded which). Receptors were obtained from a young man who had recovered from COVID-19. Both conserved end residues are part of each CDR3. A D gene is named only where the DNA matches it firmly.

V: TRBV6-5
D: NA
CDR3: CASSYEGGLNSPLHF

V: TRBV5-1
D: TRBD1
CDR3: CASSHDGRGTYEQYF

V: TRBV27
D: NA
CDR3: CASSRDYNEQFF

V: TRBV5-1
D: NA
CDR3: CASSFLSGNTGELFF

V: TRBV7-9
D: TRBD1
CDR3: CASRGQGEEKLFF

V: TRBV2
D: NA
CDR3: CASSSPYEQYF

V: TRBV28
D: TRBD2
CDR3: CASLSGSSYNEQFF

V: TRBV14
D: NA
CDR3: CASSQGTIPSYEQYF

V: TRBV18
D: NA
CDR3: CASSPTVVGANVLTF

V: TRBV12-5
D: NA
CDR3: CASGLPGGGGEKLFF

V: TRBV28
D: NA
CDR3: CASSSGQGAGIDGYTF

V: TRBV4-1
D: NA
CDR3: CASSQGGSGFF

V: TRBV10-2
D: TRBD2
CDR3: CASRGGGYNEQFF

V: TRBV28
D: TRBD1
CDR3: CASSPEGAWYGYTF

V: TRBV30
D: NA
CDR3: CAWSGERFNEQFF

V: TRBV3-1/TRBV3-2
D: TRBD2
CDR3: CASSQELAGAREQYF

V: TRBV6-5
D: NA
CDR3: CASRNRVPYNSPLHF

V: TRBV5-6
D: NA
CDR3: CASSFGGVNGYTF

V: TRBV4-1
D: NA
CDR3: CASSQEASDQETQYF

V: TRBV6-5
D: NA
CDR3: CASSYSVGVYNSPLHF

V: TRBV9
D: NA
CDR3: CASSPGSGELFF

V: TRBV18
D: NA
CDR3: CASSPQGSVDEKLFF

V: TRBV18
D: NA
CDR3: CASSPLLADNEKLFF

V: TRBV27
D: TRBD1
CDR3: CASSRTGVLGYGYTF

V: TRBV9
D: TRBD1
CDR3: CASSPRQGARTDTQYF

V: TRBV7-9
D: NA
CDR3: CASSPGLPNEQFF

V: TRBV6-5
D: NA
CDR3: CASSSPRGGITYEQYF

V: TRBV9
D: NA
CDR3: CASSVDVRGSEQYF

V: TRBV5-1
D: TRBD2
CDR3: CASSLGASGDYEQYF

V: TRBV24-1
D: NA
CDR3: CATSPSGIPDTQYF

V: TRBV1
D: NA
CDR3: CTSESNRPLAHTDEQFF

V: TRBV5-1
D: NA
CDR3: CASSSSGHRGQPQHF

V: TRBV4-3
D: TRBD1
CDR3: CASSPTDRVGNTIYF

V: TRBV5-1
D: NA
CDR3: CASSLVGQSNIQYF